This T cell receptor (beta chain) was captured in a study of HIV-infected patients and healthy controls. No cell fractionation was done, so the repertoire covers all unsorted peripheral blood T cells. In its sample, this clonotype was seen many times. Alpha and beta constant-region primers primed reverse transcription of approximately 500 ng RNA. Each of the alpha and beta chains got its own library through chain-specific third strand synthesis with indices. TCRdb fed the 5' RACE reads into MiXCR, producing one record per CDR3 protein. The sample shows 12,000 or so distinct CDR3 sequences, around 9.3% of them seen only once. The CDR3 is 15 residues long. CDR1 is LGHDT, CDR2 YNNKEL, per germline (reference sequence). With 1 base removed from V and 3 bases from J, the gap between germline ends came to 10 bases.

This chain uses TRBV3-1 with TRBJ1-5, with D unresolved. Sequencing was performed on blood, taken before antiretroviral therapy. This TCR was recovered from an adult with HIV infection. The donor label of this sample is uncertain. This CDR3 is CASSQVGIHNQPQHF. The CDR3 DNA reads TGTGCCAGCAGCCAAGTCGGAATCCACAATCAGCCCCAGCATTTT.